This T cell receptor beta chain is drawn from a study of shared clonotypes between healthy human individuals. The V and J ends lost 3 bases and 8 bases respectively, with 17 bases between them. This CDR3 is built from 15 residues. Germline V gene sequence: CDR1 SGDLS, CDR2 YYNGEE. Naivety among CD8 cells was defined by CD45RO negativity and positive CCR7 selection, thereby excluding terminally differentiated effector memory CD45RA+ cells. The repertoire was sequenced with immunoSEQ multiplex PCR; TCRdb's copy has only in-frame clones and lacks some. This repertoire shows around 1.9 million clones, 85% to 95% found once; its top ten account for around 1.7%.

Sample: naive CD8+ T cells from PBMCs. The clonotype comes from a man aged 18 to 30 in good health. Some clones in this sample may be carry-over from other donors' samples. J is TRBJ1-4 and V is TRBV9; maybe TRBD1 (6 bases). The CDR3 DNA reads TGTGCCAGCAGCGCCACTTGGGGGGGCGGAGAAAAACTGTTTTTT. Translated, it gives CASSATWGGGEKLFF.